This is a list of T cell receptor beta chains from one sample in a study of response to subunit inactivated influenza vaccine. Via MiXCR, TCRdb re-called the RT-PCR reads, giving one row per CDR3 protein. The data show about half a million distinct CDR3 sequences, roughly 8.2% seen once. Here the sequenced sample was PBMCs from blood, taken about 24 months after vaccination. These receptor sequences come from a man between 50 and 69 years old who received an inactivated influenza vaccine. Both conserved end residues are part of each CDR3. The D gene is left open where the match is weak. Size tells how often a clone was seen (once, few, many) or the class of an expanded clone, and some rows leave it out.

>.|few|TRBJ2-7|TRBV5-1
TGCGCCAGCCGTTCCGGGGAGCTCGACGAGCAGTACTTC
CASRSGELDEQYF
>TRBD2|many|TRBJ2-3|TRBV28
TGTGCCAGCACGATTAGCGGGCGGGATACGCAGTATTTT
CASTISGRDTQYF
>.|.|TRBJ2-3|TRBV7-2
TGTGCCAGCAGCCCAGGGCCAGGGTTGGCAGATACGCAGTATTTT
CASSPGPGLADTQYF
>.|many|TRBJ1-1|TRBV7-2
TGTGCCAGCAGCCTCGGACCGACGAACACTGAAGCTTTCTTT
CASSLGPTNTEAFF
>.|few|TRBJ2-2|TRBV20-1
TGCAGTGCTAGTCCAATGGTTTGGAACACCGGGGAGCTGTTTTTT
CSASPMVWNTGELFF
>TRBD2|few|TRBJ2-2|TRBV20-1
TGCAGTGCTAGAGTACTAGCGGGGACCACCGGGGAGCTGTTTTTT
CSARVLAGTTGELFF
>.|few|TRBJ1-6|TRBV5-1
TGCGCCAGCAGCTCACAGGGATCGGATTCACCCCTCCACTTT
CASSSQGSDSPLHF
>.|.|TRBJ1-1|TRBV3-1
TGTGCCAGCAGCCCCATCGCCCAGACTTTGAACACTGAAGCTTTCTTT
CASSPIAQTLNTEAFF
>TRBD2|many|TRBJ2-3|TRBV6-5
TGTGCCAGCAGTTACTCGTGGCCTAGCGGGGGGCACACAGATACGCAGTATTTT
CASSYSWPSGGHTDTQYF
>TRBD1|many|TRBJ2-5|TRBV10-3
TGTGCCGTTGGCCGGGACAGGGAAGAGACCCAGTACTTC
CAVGRDREETQYF
>.|.|TRBJ2-4|TRBV5-5
TGTGCCAGCAGCTTGGAGGGGAACCACATTCAGTACTTC
CASSLEGNHIQYF
>.|.|TRBJ1-1|TRBV6-1
TGTGCCAGCAGGGAGACGGGGACAACTGAAGCTTTCTTT
CASRETGTTEAFF
>TRBD1|few|TRBJ2-3|TRBV18
TGTGCCAGCTCAATACAGGGGGGCACAGATACGCAGTATTTT
CASSIQGGTDTQYF
>TRBD1|many|TRBJ2-2|TRBV20-1
TGCAGTGCTAGAGACCAGGGGGCCACCGGGGAGCTGTTTTTT
CSARDQGATGELFF
>.|many|TRBJ2-6|TRBV9
TGTGCCAGCAGCGCCCGACTAGGTGGAGGGGCCAACGTCCTGACTTTC
CASSARLGGGANVLTF
>.|.|TRBJ2-5|TRBV2
TGTGCCAGCACCCTTACTGGACTGAGCCAAGAGACCCAGTACTTC
CASTLTGLSQETQYF
>.|few|TRBJ1-5|TRBV28
TGTGCCAGCAATCACAGAGATAGCAATCAGCCCCAGCATTTT
CASNHRDSNQPQHF
>.|few|TRBJ1-2|TRBV20-1
TGCAGTGCTAGGGTGCCCTCGGACTATGGCTACACCTTC
CSARVPSDYGYTF
>TRBD2|many|TRBJ2-7|TRBV4-2
TGTGCCAGCAGCCCCGGACTAGCGGGAGTTCAAGGGGAGCAGTACTTC
CASSPGLAGVQGEQYF
>.|few|TRBJ1-2|TRBV6-5
TGTGCCAGCAGTTACTCGAACACGGGATACTATGGCTACACCTTC
CASSYSNTGYYGYTF
>TRBD1|many|TRBJ2-5|TRBV29-1
TGCAGCGTTGAGGAAACAGGGGGGTGGGAGACCCAGTACTTC
CSVEETGGWETQYF
>.|.|TRBJ2-4|TRBV11-2
TGTGCCAGCAGCTTAGGGGCACCCCTAGCCAAAAACATTCAGTACTTC
CASSLGAPLAKNIQYF
>.|.|TRBJ2-7|TRBV6-2/TRBV6-3
TGTGCCAGCAGTTACCTCCGGCGGGCTTGGAACTACGAGCAGTACTTC
CASSYLRRAWNYEQYF
>TRBD2|few|TRBJ2-5|TRBV4-3
TGCGCCAGCAGCCAAGCGGGAGGCGAGGCACGTGGGACCCAGTACTTC
CASSQAGGEARGTQYF
>TRBD1|few|TRBJ2-7|TRBV20-1
TGCAGTGCTAGAGATCGGGGACAGCAACACTACGAGCAGTACTTC
CSARDRGQQHYEQYF
>.|.|TRBJ2-7|TRBV5-1
TGCGCCAGCAGGCATAATTCCGGGACGGCAGAGCAGTACTTC
CASRHNSGTAEQYF
>TRBD2|.|TRBJ2-1|TRBV7-2
TGTGCCAGCAGACTAGCGGGGGGCAATGAGCAGTTCTTC
CASRLAGGNEQFF
>.|few|TRBJ2-5|TRBV20-1
TGCAGTGCTAGTAGGGGGAATTTCGGAGAGACCCAGTACTTC
CSASRGNFGETQYF
>TRBD2|.|TRBJ2-1|TRBV20-1
TGCAGTGCTAGAGGACCTTGGACTAGCGGAAACAATGAGCAGTTCTTC
CSARGPWTSGNNEQFF
>TRBD1|.|TRBJ1-1|TRBV20-1
TGCAGTGCCTTTCGCGGAGGACAGGATGAAGCTTTCTTT
CSAFRGGQDEAFF
>.|many|TRBJ2-2|TRBV24-1
TGTGCCACCAGTGACCCAAAGGGAAACACCGGGGAGCTGTTTTTT
CATSDPKGNTGELFF
>.|few|TRBJ1-4|TRBV5-1
TGCGCCAGCAGCTCGGGGGGGTCTGGTGAAAAACTGTTTTTT
CASSSGGSGEKLFF
>TRBD1|many|TRBJ1-6|TRBV5-1
TGCGCCAGCAGTCCTGACAGGGGTAATTCACCCCTCCACTTT
CASSPDRGNSPLHF
>TRBD2|few|TRBJ2-1|TRBV6-2/TRBV6-3
TGTGCCAGCAGTTACTCAAGGCGGGGGGGCGCCTACAATGAGCAGTTCTTC
CASSYSRRGGAYNEQFF
>.|few|TRBJ2-7|TRBV20-1
TGCAGTGCCCCGGACCTGTCCTACGAGCAGTACTTC
CSAPDLSYEQYF
>TRBD1|.|TRBJ2-2|TRBV27
TGTGCCAGCAGTCGCCGAGGACAGGGGGCGTCTACCGGGGAGCTGTTTTTT
CASSRRGQGASTGELFF
>TRBD1|many|TRBJ2-1|TRBV20-1
TGCAGTGCCCGATTTGGACAGGGTGGGCCCTACAATGAGCAGTTCTTC
CSARFGQGGPYNEQFF
>.|few|TRBJ2-1|TRBV19
TGTGCCAGTAGTACTCTTGGCTATGAGCAGTTCTTC
CASSTLGYEQFF
>.|many|TRBJ2-2|TRBV11-2
TGTGCCAGCAGCGCGACACGGACGAACACCGGGGAGCTGTTTTTT
CASSATRTNTGELFF
>TRBD1|few|TRBJ2-5|TRBV19
TGTGCCAGTAGAGAGACCCCCCGGACAGGGGCGTACTGGGGGGAGACCCAGTACTTC
CASRETPRTGAYWGETQYF
>TRBD1|few|TRBJ1-5|TRBV4-2
TGTGCCAGCAGCCAAGAAGGGCGACAGGGTGGGGGCAATCAGCCCCAGCATTTT
CASSQEGRQGGGNQPQHF
>.|many|TRBJ1-1|TRBV20-1
TGCAGTGCTAGAGATCCGACTGAAGCTTTCTTT
CSARDPTEAFF
>.|many|TRBJ2-7|TRBV9
TGTGCCAGCAGCGTAGCTTACGGGTCAGATCAGTACTTC
CASSVAYGSDQYF
>TRBD2|many|TRBJ2-1|TRBV7-2
TGTGCCAGCAGTCCCGCTAGCGGGTACAATGAGCAGTTCTTC
CASSPASGYNEQFF
>.|.|TRBJ1-1|TRBV10-3
TGTGCCATCAGTGAGCTTACGAACACTGAAGCTTTCTTT
CAISELTNTEAFF
>TRBD2|.|TRBJ2-7|TRBV2
TGTGCCAGCAGTGAGGGACTAGCCATGCTTCTGTACTTC
CASSEGLAMLLYF
>TRBD1|many|TRBJ2-2|TRBV4-1
TGCGCCAGCAGCCGACAGGGGGTTTTCACCGGGGAGCTGTTTTTT
CASSRQGVFTGELFF
>TRBD2|.|TRBJ2-7|TRBV6-2/TRBV6-3
TGTGCCAGCAGCCGTAGCGGGCTAACCTACGAGCAGTACTTC
CASSRSGLTYEQYF
>.|few|TRBJ2-5|TRBV5-1
TGCGCCAGCAGCTTGAACGGGGAGACCCAGTACTTC
CASSLNGETQYF
>.|.|TRBJ2-2|TRBV4-3
TGCGCCAGCAGCCAAGACACAGGGAGGATTACCCGGGAGCTGTTTTTT
CASSQDTGRITRELFF
>TRBD2|few|TRBJ2-3|TRBV9
TGTGCCAGCAGCGTAGGTAGCGGGGCTACAGATACGCAGTATTTT
CASSVGSGATDTQYF
>.|.|TRBJ2-7|TRBV7-9
TGTGCCAGCAGCTTGAAGGGGCCGAGCTCCTACGAGCAGTACTTC
CASSLKGPSSYEQYF
>.|.|TRBJ1-5|TRBV2
TGTGCCAGCAGGGAAACCGGGACACATCGCAATCAGCCCCAGCATTTT
CASRETGTHRNQPQHF
>.|few|TRBJ1-2|TRBV3-1
TGTGCCAGCAGCCAAGTGAGGGATAGATATGGCTACACCTTC
CASSQVRDRYGYTF
>.|.|TRBJ2-2|TRBV29-1
TGCAGCGCAGATAGGGGAGCCGCCGGGGAGCTGTTTTTT
CSADRGAAGELFF
>.|.|TRBJ2-1|TRBV4-2
TGTGCCAGCAGCCACCCCGGGGAAATGAACAATGAGCAGTTCTTC
CASSHPGEMNNEQFF
>TRBD1|.|TRBJ2-3|TRBV12-3/TRBV12-4
TGTGCCAGCAGACCGGGACAGGCAGATACGCAGTATTTT
CASRPGQADTQYF
>TRBD1|few|TRBJ2-7|TRBV6-1
TGTGCCAGCAGTGAAAGTAGGGGGCGATCCTACGAGCAGTACTTC
CASSESRGRSYEQYF
>.|.|TRBJ1-4|TRBV6-5
.
CASSYFRGVLMKNCFF
>.|many|TRBJ1-6|TRBV7-2
TGTGCCAGCAACGTCAGCGGAGGGAATTCACCCCTCCACTTT
CASNVSGGNSPLHF